This T cell receptor (beta chain) was found in a study of cytomegalovirus exposure and HLA in healthy donors. J lost 7 bases, V lost 6 bases, and 6 bases had no gene match. The CDR3 length is 14 residues. Per germline, CDR1 GTSNPN and CDR2 SVGIG (reference sequence). The assay was immunoSEQ multiplex PCR, and TCRdb's table has in-frame clones only and misses some. Of a few hundred thousand clones listed, approximately 85% are singletons. This receptor was obtained from a man aged 25 to 45 in good health and CMV-seronegative. Sequencing was done on a sample of PBMCs. The gene calls are TRBV30 and TRBJ2-1, with 13 bases that match TRBD2. The CDR3 loop reads CACLLAGGWNEQFF. The CDR3 DNA reads TGTGCCTGTTTACTAGCGGGGGGGTGGAATGAGCAGTTCTTC.